The 23 T cell receptor beta chains reported below all come from one sample, sequenced in a study of control samples from healthy donors and cancer patients. The data were produced by immunoSEQ multiplex PCR, yet TCRdb's version contains in-frame clones alone and is incomplete. The data show 130,000 to 150,000 clones, roughly 94% seen once. What was sequenced was PBMCs. The receptors were sampled from a man in his 60s with colorectal cancer.

This chain links TRBV2 with TRBJ2-3, with D possibly matching TRBD2 (5 bases). Trimming shortened V by 6 bases and J by 4 bases, and 8 bases separated the two germline ends. This CDR3 contains 12 residues. Germline lookup yields CDR1 SNHLY and CDR2 FYNNEI. The CDR3 protein is CASREAPDTQYF. The CDR3 nucleotides read TGTGCCAGCAGGGAGGCCCCAGATACGCAGTATTTT.

The chain recombines TRBV9 with TRBJ2-7; weak D call: TRBD2 (9 bases). V was cut by 0 bases and J by 5 bases, with 21 bases left in between. The CDR3 consists of 17 residues. The germline V gene encodes CDR1 SGDLS and CDR2 YYNGEE. CDR3 bases: TGTGCCAGCAGCGTAGCTACAGGGGGACTAGCTGAGGACGAGCAGTACTTC. Its translation is CASSVATGGLAEDEQYF.

The rearrangement joins TRBV19 to TRBJ1-5, with D unclear. This CDR3 region has 12 residues. V was pared by 5 bases and J by 7 bases, with 9 bases between. Germline V gene lookup returns CDR1 LNHDA and CDR2 SQIVND (reference sequence). CDR3 residues: CASSPRLQPQHF. CDR3 DNA: TGTGCCAGTAGTCCGCGGTTACAGCCCCAGCATTTT.

This clone was counted between two and nine times. This rearrangement joins TRBV6-4 to TRBJ1-4, with D unclear. With 2 bases removed from V and 5 bases from J, the gap between germline ends came to 6 bases. In germline, CDR1 is MRHNA, CDR2 SNTAGT. This CDR3 spans 13 amino acids. CDR3 amino acids: CASSDQQNEKLFF. CDR3 sequence (DNA): TGTGCCAGCAGTGACCAGCAGAATGAAAAACTGTTTTTT.

This sequence joins TRBV21-1 and TRBJ2-1. TRBV21-1 is marked as a pseudogene. CDR3 size: 13 residues. The CDR3 DNA reads TGTGCCAGCAGCCCCATGACCACCCATGAGCAGTTCTTC. It encodes CASSPMTTHEQFF.

The chain joins TRBV2 to TRBJ1-3; 12 nucleotides align to TRBD1. The J segment lost 4 bases and the V segment lost 7 bases, leaving 8 bases of the junction unmatched. Germline V gene lookup returns CDR1 SNHLY and CDR2 FYNNEI. CDR3 length: 16 residues. The CDR3 sequence is CASIRGTGGTGNTIYF. CDR3 sequence (DNA): TGTGCCAGCATTCGGGGGACAGGGGGCACAGGAAACACCATATATTTT.

The chain carries TRBV2 and TRBJ2-5, with D perhaps TRBD2 (5 bases). Per germline, CDR1 SNHLY and CDR2 FYNNEI. V was clipped by 7 bases and J by 9 bases, with 24 bases between them. The CDR3 is 15 amino acids. For the CDR3, the DNA is TGTGCCAGCAACTATAAATCCGGTGGACTCCGAGCCCAGTACTTC. Translated: CASNYKSGGLRAQYF.

This clone was recorded once. The chain couples TRBV9 to TRBJ2-3, with 10 bases matching TRBD2. Trimming cost V 2 bases and J 1 base; bases outside gene matches: 4. Germline CDR1 and CDR2: SGDLS and YYNGEE. This CDR3 is built from 16 residues. The CDR3 sequence: CASSVSGTSGTDTQYF. Here the CDR3 DNA reads TGTGCCAGCAGCGTCTCAGGGACTAGCGGCACAGATACGCAGTATTTT.

This sequence joins TRBV9 and TRBJ2-7; the D call may be TRBD1 or TRBD2 (5 bases each). V gave up 0 bases and J gave up 6 bases, with 13 bases separating them. The CDR3 contains 14 residues. Germline V CDR1 and CDR2: SGDLS, YYNGEE. The CDR3 DNA reads TGTGCCAGCAGCGTAGGTGGGGGATTGGGCGAGCAGTACTTC. Its protein is CASSVGGGLGEQYF. The full variable domain, rest sourced from reference TRBV9 and TRBJ2-7, is DSGVTQTPKHLITATGQRVTLRCSPRSGDLSVYWYQQSLDQGLQFLIQYYNGEERAKGNILERFSAQQFPDLHSELNLSSLELGDSALYFCASSVGGGLGEQYFGPGTRLTVT.

The gene calls are TRBV30 and TRBJ1-1; D call uncertain. The germline gives CDR1 GTSNPN, CDR2 SVGIG (reference sequence). V lost 4 bases and J 1 base, leaving 13 bases between the germline ends. This CDR3 spans 14 amino acids. The CDR3 is CAWMSVDSNTEAFF. The DNA of the CDR3 is TGTGCCTGGATGTCCGTTGACTCGAACACTGAAGCTTTCTTT.

This clone has only one observation. The chain has TRBV12-3 or TRBV12-4 and TRBJ1-1, with TRBD1 identical over 7 bases. The V and J ends lost 6 bases and 11 bases, in that order; junction bases with no gene match: 6. The CDR3 spans 11 residues. The CDR3 nucleotides read TGTGCCAGCAGCTACGACAGGGAGGCTTTCTTT. Amino acid sequence: CASSYDREAFF.

The chain employs TRBV29-1 and TRBJ2-3; D might be TRBD1 or TRBD2, each matching 5 bases. The CDR3 length is 16 residues. Trimming took off 7 bases at V and 1 base at J, with 21 bases between the two ends. The V gene's germline CDR1 is SQVTM and CDR2 ANQGSEA. CDR3 in amino acids: CSGGKRVGIGTDTQYF. The CDR3 DNA sequence: TGCAGCGGGGGGAAAAGGGTAGGGATTGGCACAGATACGCAGTATTTT.

This chain uses TRBV5-1 with TRBJ1-1; D is perhaps TRBD1 (5 bases). The CDR3 length is 13 residues. Trimming took 4 bases from V and 5 from J, leaving 12 bases between them. In germline, CDR1 is SGHRS, CDR2 YFSETQ. CDR3 sequence reads: CASSRGGVTEAFF. The CDR3 bases are TGCGCCAGCAGCCGTGGGGGGGTGACTGAAGCTTTCTTT. The variable domain in full, with the rest retrieved from reference TRBV5-1 and TRBJ1-1, is KAGVTQTPRYLIKTRGQQVTLSCSPISGHRSVSWYQQTPGQGLQFLFEYFSETQRNKGNFPGRFSGRQFSNSRSEMNVSTLELGDSALYLCASSRGGVTEAFFGQGTRLTVV.

This chain connects TRBV21-1 to TRBJ1-1. TRBV21-1 is given as a pseudogene. The CDR3 loop spans 14 amino acids. The CDR3 here is CASSMGRENTEAFF. In DNA form, the CDR3 reads TGTGCCAGCAGCATGGGACGGGAGAACACTGAAGCTTTCTTT.

The chain couples TRBV28 to TRBJ2-7; TRBD1 or TRBD2 may be the D gene (6 bases each). The germline V gene encodes CDR1 MDHEN and CDR2 SYDVKM. Trimming left V 8 bases short and J 6 bases short, with 23 bases between. CDR3 size: 15 residues. In DNA, the CDR3 is TGTGCCAGCCGGGGGCAGGACAGCGGCTCCCTCGAGCAGTACTTC. Encoded protein: CASRGQDSGSLEQYF.

This clone was observed a single time. V gene TRBV6-5 combines with J gene TRBJ1-4; D might be TRBD1 (5 bases). This CDR3 comprises 14 residues. V was cut by 6 bases and J by 7 bases, with 15 bases left in between. Per the germline V gene, CDR1 is MNHEY and CDR2 is SVGAGI. The CDR3 bases are TGTGCCAGCAGACCGGGGGGACGGTTTGAAAAACTGTTTTTT. Translating gives CASRPGGRFEKLFF.

This clone was counted once. J is TRBJ1-4 and V is TRBV5-1, with D uncertain. The V end was cut by 0 bases, the J end by 5 bases, with 11 bases between. This CDR3 is built from 15 residues. Germline loops: CDR1 SGHRS, CDR2 YFSETQ. CDR3 sequence (DNA): TGCGCCAGCAGCTTGGCCCTGACTACCAATGAAAAACTGTTTTTT. This codes for CASSLALTTNEKLFF.

The chain is built from TRBV6-5 and TRBJ2-3; weak D call: TRBD1 (6 bases). In germline, CDR1 is MNHEY, CDR2 SVGAGI. V was clipped by 5 bases and J by 1 base, with 13 bases between them. This CDR3 is 15 amino acids long. The CDR3 loop is CASSRQGLRTDTQYF. CDR3 sequence (DNA): TGTGCCAGCAGTCGGCAGGGGCTACGCACAGATACGCAGTATTTT.

This chain links TRBV7-9 with TRBJ2-3; D tentatively reads TRBD1 or TRBD2 (6 bases each). The CDR3 is 15 residues long. Germline V gene sequence: CDR1 SEHNR, CDR2 FQNEAQ (reference sequence). Trimming left V 5 bases short and J 0 bases short, with 12 bases between. The CDR3 reads CASSRGRGSTDTQYF. CDR3 nucleotide sequence: TGTGCCAGCAGCCGGGGGCGGGGAAGCACAGATACGCAGTATTTT.

The CDR3 DNA reads as TGTGCCAGCAGCCACGGCATGACGAGAGGCTATGGCTACACCTTC. This codes for CASSHGMTRGYGYTF. The chain uses TRBV6-2 or TRBV6-3 and TRBJ1-2; D unclear. V was cut by 6 bases and J by 4 bases, with 18 bases left in between. Germline V gives CDR1 MNHEY, CDR2 SVGEGT. This CDR3 is 15 amino acids long.

The chain joins TRBV10-3 to TRBJ2-7; 7 bases fit TRBD1. Trimming cost V 0 bases and J 2 bases; bases outside gene matches: 1. CDR3 length: 14 amino acids. The germline gives CDR1 ENHRY, CDR2 SYGVKD. CDR3 nucleotide sequence: TGTGCCATCAGTGAGTCGACAGGGCCCTACGAGCAGTACTTC. The encoded protein is CAISESTGPYEQYF.

V gene TRBV19 combines with J gene TRBJ2-3, with 13 bases matching TRBD2. Trimming at V came to 0 bases and at J to 7 bases, leaving 10 bases not matched to a gene. The CDR3 runs to 18 residues. CDR1 is LNHDA and CDR2 is SQIVND in the germline V gene (reference sequence). The CDR3 protein is CASSIDHRLAGGVNTQYF. Written as DNA, the CDR3 is TGTGCCAGTAGTATAGATCACAGACTAGCGGGGGGCGTAAATACGCAGTATTTT.

V is TRBV6-5 and J is TRBJ1-2, with D possibly matching TRBD1 (6 bases). The germline V gene encodes CDR1 MNHEY and CDR2 SVGAGI. V lost 0 bases and J lost 5, with 13 bases in between. This CDR3 is built from 15 residues. The CDR3 coding sequence is TGTGCCAGCAGTTACTCTGGACAGATCGAATATGGCTACACCTTC. Amino acids: CASSYSGQIEYGYTF.